This TCR beta chain was captured by sequencing in a study of blood T cell repertoires in COVID-19. Study context: Sites across the United States, Italy and Spain contributed samples from acute and convalescent COVID-19.

This clone was detected only once. Trimming removed 2 bases from V and 3 bases from J; junction bases left unmatched: 10. Germline values: CDR1 GTSNPN, CDR2 SVGIG (reference sequence). The CDR3 is 16 residues long. Sequenced by immunoSEQ multiplex PCR; TCRdb stores in-frame clones only, minus some. This sample has 55,000 to 70,000 clones; roughly 84% occur once, and the top ten carry roughly 3.7%. Sequences were obtained from peripheral blood. This chain connects TRBV30 to TRBJ1-5, with TRBD1 matching over 7 bases. The origin of this receptor is a man over 45 with acute or convalescent COVID-19. The CDR3 DNA reads as TGTGCCTGGAGTAAAGAGGGGGCAGAACACAATCAGCCCCAGCATTTT. Translating it yields CAWSKEGAEHNQPQHF.